Listed below are T cell receptor beta chains from one sample, sequenced in a study of blood T cells in healthy people across ages. MiXCR, run by TCRdb on the 5' RACE reads, gives a single entry per CDR3 protein. The data contain 800,000 to 1,000,000 distinct CDR3 sequences, around 48% of them singletons. The sample consisted of blood. These TCRs come from a man aged 30 to 39 in good health. The CDR3 runs from the conserved cysteine through the conserved F or W. The D gene is left open where the match is weak. Part of the rows lack a size; the others show once, few, many or a class for expanded clones.

>TRBJ1-6|TRBV13|17|TRBD1|.
TGTGCCAGCAGCCAACTTTCCACGGGACAGGGCAATTCACCCCTCCACTTT
CASSQLSTGQGNSPLHF
>TRBJ1-4|TRBV4-1|15|TRBD1|.
TGCGCCACCCACAGGGGAATAAGCTCTAATGAAAAACTGTTTTTT
CATHRGISSNEKLFF
>TRBJ2-5|TRBV6-1|14|.|few
TGTGCCAGCAGTGACTGGGGGGTCGCGGAGACCCAGTACTTC
CASSDWGVAETQYF
>TRBJ2-3|TRBV6-1|17|.|.
TGTGCCAGCAGTGGAGGCGGCGTAGGGGGAAGCACAGATACGCAGTATTTT
CASSGGGVGGSTDTQYF
>TRBJ2-5|TRBV27|14|.|.
TGTACCAGCAGTTTTCGAGGCGCTCTCGGGACCCAGTACTTC
CTSSFRGALGTQYF
>TRBJ1-1|TRBV4-2|17|.|.
TGTGCCAGCAGCCAAATAGAGCACACAGAAATGGGGGAGCGGGCTTTCTTT
CASSQIEHTEMGERAFF
>TRBJ2-2|TRBV15|16|.|.
TGTGCCACCAGCAGAGATCGGGGGCTGAACACCGGGGAGCTGTTTTTT
CATSRDRGLNTGELFF
>TRBJ2-3|TRBV12-3/TRBV12-4|11|.|few
TGTGCCACCAGACCCACAGATACGCAGTATTTT
CATRPTDTQYF
>TRBJ2-7|TRBV6-2/TRBV6-3|14|.|few
TGTGCCAGCAGTTACCGGGACCGCCCCTACGAGCAGTACTTC
CASSYRDRPYEQYF
>TRBJ1-5|TRBV4-2|13|.|.
TGTGCCAGCAGCGGGACAATCAATCAGCCCCAGCATTTT
CASSGTINQPQHF
>TRBJ2-7|TRBV20-1|15|.|.
TGCAGTGCTAGAGATCAGACGGGGGTCTCCTACGAGCAGTACTTC
CSARDQTGVSYEQYF
>TRBJ2-5|TRBV20-1|12|.|.
TGCAGTGCAACAGGGTTCCAAGAGACCCAGTACTTC
CSATGFQETQYF
>TRBJ2-3|TRBV10-3|10|.|.
TGTGCCATCGCAACAGATACGCAGTATTTT
CAIATDTQYF
>TRBJ2-5|TRBV30|13|.|.
TGTGCCTGGGAGCAGGGGTACCAAGAGACCCAGTACTTC
CAWEQGYQETQYF
>TRBJ2-1|TRBV12-3/TRBV12-4|16|TRBD1|.
TGTGCCAGCAGTTACAGGGGAGACCTCTCCTACAATGAGCAGTTCTTC
CASSYRGDLSYNEQFF
>TRBJ2-7|TRBV20-1|14|TRBD2|few
TGCAGTGCTAGGTACAGCGGGGGGACCTACGAGCAGTACTTC
CSARYSGGTYEQYF
>TRBJ2-5|TRBV9|15|.|.
TGTGCCAGCAGCGTAGGTACGGAAGGGGGAGAGACCCAGTACTTC
CASSVGTEGGETQYF
>TRBJ1-3|TRBV7-3|14|.|.
TGTGCCAGCAGCTTAAATACAGCTGGAAACACCATATATTTT
CASSLNTAGNTIYF
>TRBJ2-1|TRBV7-6|15|.|.
TGTGCCAGCAGCCAGGGACCTACAGGAAGCAGTGAGCAGTTCTTC
CASSQGPTGSSEQFF
>TRBJ2-5|TRBV3-1|17|TRBD2|.
TGTGCCAGCAGCCAAGGCGGAATTAGCGGGGGACAAGAGACCCAGTACTTC
CASSQGGISGGQETQYF
>TRBJ2-5|TRBV25-1|15|TRBD1|.
TGTGCCAGCAGTGCCCGGGACAGGGGTGTGGAGACCCAGTACTTC
CASSARDRGVETQYF
>TRBJ2-3|TRBV29-1|13|.|once
TGCAGCGTTGGCCCGGCGGGCACAGATACGCAGTATTTT
CSVGPAGTDTQYF
>TRBJ1-1|TRBV6-5|15|.|few
TGTGCCAGCAGTTCTTCAGCAGGGGTTATAACTGAAGCTTTCTTT
CASSSSAGVITEAFF
>TRBJ1-4|TRBV10-3|15|TRBD1|.
TGTGCCATCAGTGAACAGGGGCCGCCCAATGAAAAACTGTTTTTT
CAISEQGPPNEKLFF
>TRBJ1-6|TRBV7-2|15|.|many
TGTGCCAGCAGCCTTAACACCGGGGGGAATTCACCCCTCCACTTT
CASSLNTGGNSPLHF
>TRBJ2-1|TRBV27|14|TRBD2|.
TGTGCCAGCAACCCTGGACTAGTCGGCAATGAGCAGTTCTTC
CASNPGLVGNEQFF
>TRBJ2-5|TRBV6-6|11|.|.
TGTGCCAGCACCCTTAAGGGTGAGCAGTACTTC
CASTLKGEQYF
>TRBJ2-7|TRBV4-2|13|.|.
TGTGCCAGCAGCCCTCTCGAAGTGGGCGAGCAGTACTTC
CASSPLEVGEQYF